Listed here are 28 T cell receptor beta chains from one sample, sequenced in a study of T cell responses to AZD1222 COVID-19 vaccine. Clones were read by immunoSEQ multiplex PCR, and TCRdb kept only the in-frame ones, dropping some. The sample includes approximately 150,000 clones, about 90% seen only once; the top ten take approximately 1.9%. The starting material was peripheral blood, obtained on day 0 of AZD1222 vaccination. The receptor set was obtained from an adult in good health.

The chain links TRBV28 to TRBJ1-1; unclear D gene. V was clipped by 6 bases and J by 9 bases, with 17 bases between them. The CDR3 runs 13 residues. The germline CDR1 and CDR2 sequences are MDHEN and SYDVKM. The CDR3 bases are TGTGCCAGCAGACCCATTCCTTTTAATAAAGCTTTCTTT. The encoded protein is CASRPIPFNKAFF.

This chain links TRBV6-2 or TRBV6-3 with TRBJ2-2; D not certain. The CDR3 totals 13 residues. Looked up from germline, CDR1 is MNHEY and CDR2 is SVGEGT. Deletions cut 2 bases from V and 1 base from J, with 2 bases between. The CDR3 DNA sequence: TGTGCCAGCAGTTACCTGAACACCGGGGAGCTGTTTTTT. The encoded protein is CASSYLNTGELFF.

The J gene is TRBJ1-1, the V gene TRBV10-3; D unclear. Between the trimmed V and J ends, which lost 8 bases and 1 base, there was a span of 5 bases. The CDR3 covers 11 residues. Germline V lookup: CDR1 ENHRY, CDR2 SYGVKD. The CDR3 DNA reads TGTGCCATCGGGGAGAACACTGAAGCTTTCTTT. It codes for CAIGENTEAFF.

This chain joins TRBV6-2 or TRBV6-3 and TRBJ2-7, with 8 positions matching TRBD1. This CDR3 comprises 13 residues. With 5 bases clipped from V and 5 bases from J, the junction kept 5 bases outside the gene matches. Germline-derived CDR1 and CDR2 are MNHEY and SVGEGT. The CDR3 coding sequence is TGTGCCAGCAGTCCGACAGGGGCTAACGAGCAGTACTTC. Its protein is CASSPTGANEQYF.

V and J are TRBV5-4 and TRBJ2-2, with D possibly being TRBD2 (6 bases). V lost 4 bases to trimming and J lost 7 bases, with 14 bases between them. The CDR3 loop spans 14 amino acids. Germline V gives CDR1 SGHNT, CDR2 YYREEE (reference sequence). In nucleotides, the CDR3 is TGTGCCAGCAGCGTCGGCGGGGAGGTCGGGGAGCTGTTTTTT. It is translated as CASSVGGEVGELFF.

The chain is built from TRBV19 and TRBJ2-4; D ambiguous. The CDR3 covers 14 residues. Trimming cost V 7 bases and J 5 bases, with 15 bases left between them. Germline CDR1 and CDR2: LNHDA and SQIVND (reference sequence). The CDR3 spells CASIGRRMENIQYF. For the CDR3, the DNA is TGTGCCAGTATAGGTCGCAGGATGGAAAACATTCAGTACTTC.

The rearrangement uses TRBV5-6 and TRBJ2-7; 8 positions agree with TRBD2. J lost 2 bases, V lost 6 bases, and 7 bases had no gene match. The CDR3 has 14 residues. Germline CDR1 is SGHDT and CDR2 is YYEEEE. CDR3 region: CASMGGLDTYEQYF. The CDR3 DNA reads TGTGCCAGCATGGGGGGACTAGATACCTACGAGCAGTACTTC.

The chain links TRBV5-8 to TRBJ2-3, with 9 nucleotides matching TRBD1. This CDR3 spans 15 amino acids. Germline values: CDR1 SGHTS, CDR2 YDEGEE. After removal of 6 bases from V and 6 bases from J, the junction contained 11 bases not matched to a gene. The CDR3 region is CASKSTGGPRDTQYF. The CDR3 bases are TGTGCCAGCAAGTCGACAGGGGGTCCCCGTGATACGCAGTATTTT.

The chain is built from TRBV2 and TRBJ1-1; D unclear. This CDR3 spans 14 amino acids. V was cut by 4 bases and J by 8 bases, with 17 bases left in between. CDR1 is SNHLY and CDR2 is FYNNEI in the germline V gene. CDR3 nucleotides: TGTGCCAGCAGTGTGGGCAGGACTGCCTACGAAGCTTTCTTT. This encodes CASSVGRTAYEAFF.

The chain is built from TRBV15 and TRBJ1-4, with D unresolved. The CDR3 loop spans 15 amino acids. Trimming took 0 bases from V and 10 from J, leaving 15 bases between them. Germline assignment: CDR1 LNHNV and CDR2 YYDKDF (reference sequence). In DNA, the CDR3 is TGTGCCACCAGCAGAGATTTAACACGCGGTGGAAAACTGTTTTTT. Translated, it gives CATSRDLTRGGKLFF.

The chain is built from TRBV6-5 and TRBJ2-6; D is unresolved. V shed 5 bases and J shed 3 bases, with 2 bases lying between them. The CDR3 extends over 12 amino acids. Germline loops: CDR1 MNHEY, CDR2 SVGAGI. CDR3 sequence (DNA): TGTGCCAGCAGTAGTGGGGCCAACGTCCTGACTTTC. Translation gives CASSSGANVLTF.

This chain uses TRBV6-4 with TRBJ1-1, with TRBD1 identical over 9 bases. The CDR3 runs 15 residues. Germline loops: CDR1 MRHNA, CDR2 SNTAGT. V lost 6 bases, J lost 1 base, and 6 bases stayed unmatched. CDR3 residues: CASRAEQGANTEAFF. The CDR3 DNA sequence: TGTGCCAGCAGGGCGGAACAGGGGGCGAACACTGAAGCTTTCTTT.

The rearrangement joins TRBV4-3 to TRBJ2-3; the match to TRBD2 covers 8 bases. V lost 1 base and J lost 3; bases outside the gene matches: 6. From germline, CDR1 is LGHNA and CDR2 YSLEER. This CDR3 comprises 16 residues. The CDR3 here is CASSQAPAGVTDTQYF. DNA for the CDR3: TGCGCCAGCAGCCAAGCTCCAGCGGGGGTAACAGATACGCAGTATTTT.

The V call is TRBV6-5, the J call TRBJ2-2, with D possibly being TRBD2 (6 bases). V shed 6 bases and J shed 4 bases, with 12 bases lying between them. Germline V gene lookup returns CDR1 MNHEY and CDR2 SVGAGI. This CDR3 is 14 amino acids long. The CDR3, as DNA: TGTGCCAGCAGCCAACTGCGGGGCACCGGGGAGCTGTTTTTT. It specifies CASSQLRGTGELFF.

The CDR3 reads CASSLASSRTGELFF. The CDR3 region has the DNA TGTGCCAGCAGCTTAGCTTCTAGCCGGACCGGGGAGCTGTTTTTT. The chain carries TRBV7-9 and TRBJ2-2; possibly TRBD2 for D (5 bases). Trimming removed 0 bases at V and 5 bases at J, with 10 bases between. The CDR3 is 15 amino acids. The germline CDR1 and CDR2 sequences are SEHNR and FQNEAQ (reference sequence).

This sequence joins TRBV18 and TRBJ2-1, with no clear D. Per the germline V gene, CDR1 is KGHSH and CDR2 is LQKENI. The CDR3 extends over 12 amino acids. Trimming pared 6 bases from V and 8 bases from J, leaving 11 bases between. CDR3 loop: CASSLIGDEQFF. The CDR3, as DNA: TGTGCCAGCTCTCTAATCGGAGATGAGCAGTTCTTC.

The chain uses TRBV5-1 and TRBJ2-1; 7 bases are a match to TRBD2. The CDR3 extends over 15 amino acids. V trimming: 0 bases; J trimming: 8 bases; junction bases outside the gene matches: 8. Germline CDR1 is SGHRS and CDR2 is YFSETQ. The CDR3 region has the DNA TGCGCCAGCAGCTTGGCTAGCGGCCCCTTACATGAGCAGTTCTTC. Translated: CASSLASGPLHEQFF.

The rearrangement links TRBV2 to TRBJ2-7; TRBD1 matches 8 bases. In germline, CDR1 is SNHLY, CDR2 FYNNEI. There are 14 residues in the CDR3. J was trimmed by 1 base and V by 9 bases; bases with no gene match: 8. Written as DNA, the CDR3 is TGTGCCAGGGATCCGGGACAGGCTTCCTACGAGCAGTACTTC. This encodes CARDPGQASYEQYF.

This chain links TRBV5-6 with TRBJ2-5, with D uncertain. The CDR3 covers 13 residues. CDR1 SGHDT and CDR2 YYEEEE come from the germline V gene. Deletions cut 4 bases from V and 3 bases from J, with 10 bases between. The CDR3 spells CASSPASEETQYF. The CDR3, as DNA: TGTGCCAGCAGCCCCGCCAGCGAAGAGACCCAGTACTTC.

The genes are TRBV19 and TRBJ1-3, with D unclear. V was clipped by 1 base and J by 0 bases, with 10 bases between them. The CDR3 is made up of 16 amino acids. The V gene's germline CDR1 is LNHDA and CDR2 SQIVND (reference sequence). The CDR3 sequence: CASSIAGGSSGNTIYF. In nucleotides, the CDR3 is TGTGCCAGTAGTATAGCTGGAGGGAGCTCTGGAAACACCATATATTTT.

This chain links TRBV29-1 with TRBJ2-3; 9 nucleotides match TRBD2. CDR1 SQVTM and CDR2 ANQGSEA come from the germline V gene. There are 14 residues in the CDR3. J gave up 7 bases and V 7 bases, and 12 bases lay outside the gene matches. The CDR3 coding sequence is TGCAGCGCGTTTAGCGGGAGTCGGGGAAATACGCAGTATTTT. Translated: CSAFSGSRGNTQYF.

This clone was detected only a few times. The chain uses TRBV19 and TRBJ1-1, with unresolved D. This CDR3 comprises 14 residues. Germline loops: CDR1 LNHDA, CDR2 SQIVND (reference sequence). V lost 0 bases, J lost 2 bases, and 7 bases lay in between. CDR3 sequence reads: CASSIDSQNTEAFF. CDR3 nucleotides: TGTGCCAGTAGTATAGATTCACAAAACACTGAAGCTTTCTTT.

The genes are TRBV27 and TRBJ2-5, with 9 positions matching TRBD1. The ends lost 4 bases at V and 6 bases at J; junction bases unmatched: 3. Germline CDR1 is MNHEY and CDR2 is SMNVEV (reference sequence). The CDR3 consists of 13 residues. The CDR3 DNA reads TGTGCCAGCAGTTGGACAGGGGTCAAGACCCAGTACTTC. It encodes CASSWTGVKTQYF.

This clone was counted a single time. This CDR3 is CASSWGLYEQYF. CDR3 coding DNA: TGTGCCAGCAGCTGGGGACTATACGAGCAGTACTTC. This rearrangement joins TRBV11-2 to TRBJ2-7; 7 nucleotides line up with TRBD2. The CDR3 length is 12 residues. Trimming took 4 bases from V and 4 from J; bases not matched to a gene: 1. The germline CDR1 and CDR2 sequences are SGHAT and FQNNGV.

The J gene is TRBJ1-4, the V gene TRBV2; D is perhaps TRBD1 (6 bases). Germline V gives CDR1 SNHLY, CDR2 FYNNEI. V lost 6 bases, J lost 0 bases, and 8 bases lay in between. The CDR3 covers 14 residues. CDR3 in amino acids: CASRDRATNEKLFF. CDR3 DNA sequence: TGTGCCAGCAGGGACAGAGCAACTAATGAAAAACTGTTTTTT.

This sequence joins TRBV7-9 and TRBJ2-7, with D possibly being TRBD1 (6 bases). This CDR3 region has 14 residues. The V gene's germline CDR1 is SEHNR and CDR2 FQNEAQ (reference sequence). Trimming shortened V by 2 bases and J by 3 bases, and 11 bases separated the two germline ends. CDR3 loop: CASSLTGSVYEQYF. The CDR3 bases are TGTGCCAGCAGCTTAACAGGGAGCGTCTACGAGCAGTACTTC.

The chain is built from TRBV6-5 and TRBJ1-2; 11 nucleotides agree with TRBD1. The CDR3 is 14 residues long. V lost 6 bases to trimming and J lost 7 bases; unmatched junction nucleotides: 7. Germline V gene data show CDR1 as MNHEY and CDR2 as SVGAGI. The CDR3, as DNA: TGTGCCAGCAGAGTATGGGGACAGGGGGGTGGCTACACCTTC. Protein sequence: CASRVWGQGGGYTF.

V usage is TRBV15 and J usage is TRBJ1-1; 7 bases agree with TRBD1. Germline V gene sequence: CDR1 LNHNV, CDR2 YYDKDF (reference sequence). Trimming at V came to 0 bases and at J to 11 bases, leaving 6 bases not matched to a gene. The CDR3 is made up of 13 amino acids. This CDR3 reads CATSRDRDREAFF. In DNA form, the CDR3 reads TGTGCCACCAGCAGAGATCGCGACAGGGAGGCTTTCTTT.